These 24 T cell receptor beta chains were all obtained from the same sample, sequenced in a study of CD8 T cells in ankylosing spondylitis. Study outcomes and limitations: Made up of about eight highly homologous variants, a TCR beta motif appeared characteristic of ankylosing spondylitis blood.

TCRdb redid the calling of the 5' RACE reads with MiXCR, one entry per CDR3 protein. This table holds 500,000 or so distinct CDR3 sequences, over 4% found once. No cognate antigen is known for these TCRs. Sequenced input: blood, either unsorted or a sorted T cell fraction (not recorded which). These receptors were obtained from a male donor with ankylosing spondylitis.

This clonotype occurred a few times. This sequence joins TRBV20-1 and TRBJ2-1, with TRBD2 matching over 9 bases. V lost 6 bases, J lost 8 bases, and 11 bases stayed unmatched. The CDR3 has 14 amino acids. Germline V gene sequence: CDR1 DFQATT, CDR2 SNEGSKA (reference sequence). This chain's CDR3 is CSAPSSGVWDEQFF. The CDR3 DNA is TGCAGTGCCCCCTCTAGCGGGGTGTGGGATGAGCAGTTCTTC.

Details on this clonotype: A much more abundant neighbour one base away suggests this may be a read error. The rearrangement uses TRBV7-2 and TRBJ2-1, with TRBD2 identical over 8 bases. Germline assignment: CDR1 SGHTA and CDR2 FQGNSA. The CDR3 loop spans 15 amino acids. CDR3: CASRLARLANNEQFF. The CDR3 DNA reads as TGTGCCAGCAGATTAGCGAGACTAGCGAACAATGAGCAGTTCTTC.

There are many counts of this clonotype. The rearrangement uses TRBV20-1 and TRBJ2-3, with D maybe TRBD2 (5 bases). Trimming shortened V by 1 base and J by 5 bases, and 16 bases separated the two germline ends. CDR3 size: 15 residues. Per the germline V gene, CDR1 is DFQATT and CDR2 is SNEGSKA (reference sequence). The CDR3 spells CSARVRAAPKDTQYF. As DNA, the CDR3 is TGCAGTGCTAGAGTTCGAGCGGCACCGAAAGATACGCAGTATTTT.

This clonotype has just a few counts. The chain carries TRBV18 and TRBJ1-4, with 8 bases that match TRBD1. Trimming at V came to 6 bases and at J to 8 bases, leaving 11 bases not matched to a gene. Germline-derived CDR1 and CDR2 are KGHSH and LQKENI. The CDR3 runs to 15 residues. The CDR3 is CASSGPGGREEKLFF. For the CDR3, the DNA is TGTGCCAGCTCGGGGCCAGGGGGCAGAGAAGAAAAACTGTTTTTT.

This clonotype was found a few times. CDR3 loop: CASSQSQGEWNTGELFF. As DNA, the CDR3 is TGTGCCAGCAGCCAATCTCAGGGGGAATGGAACACCGGGGAGCTGTTTTTT. This chain connects TRBV4-2 to TRBJ2-2; 7 bases map to TRBD1. The length of the CDR3 is 17 residues. Per germline, CDR1 LGHNA and CDR2 YNFKEQ. Trimming took 2 bases from V and 1 from J; bases not matched to a gene: 7.

This chain uses TRBV5-1 with TRBJ2-5, with TRBD2 matching over 14 bases. Germline-derived CDR1 and CDR2 are SGHRS and YFSETQ. This CDR3 comprises 18 residues. Trimming cost V 4 bases and J 3 bases; bases outside gene matches: 11. The CDR3 protein is CASSANPGLAGGKETQYF. The CDR3 DNA sequence: TGCGCCAGCAGCGCTAATCCAGGACTAGCGGGGGGAAAAGAGACCCAGTACTTC. Full variable domain (remainder filled in from reference TRBV5-1 and TRBJ2-5): KAGVTQTPRYLIKTRGQQVTLSCSPISGHRSVSWYQQTPGQGLQFLFEYFSETQRNKGNFPGRFSGRQFSNSRSEMNVSTLELGDSALYLCASSANPGLAGGKETQYFGPGTRLLVL.

This clonotype was seen repeatedly, ten times or more. V and J are TRBV7-9 and TRBJ1-2, with D possibly matching TRBD1 (5 bases). This CDR3 has 15 residues. Germline CDR1 reads SEHNR; CDR2 reads FQNEAQ (reference sequence). Trimming pared 5 bases from V and 1 base from J, leaving 14 bases between. CDR3 region: CASSLTGRSNYGYTF. CDR3 DNA: TGTGCCAGCAGCCTTACGGGACGGAGTAACTATGGCTACACCTTC.

This clonotype was picked up many times. The chain uses TRBV20-1 and TRBJ2-1, with 10 bases fitting TRBD2. CDR1 is DFQATT and CDR2 is SNEGSKA in the germline V gene (reference sequence). The CDR3 length is 15 residues. V was pared by 6 bases and J by 1 base, with 6 bases of the junction left unmatched. The CDR3: CSAQSGRASYNEQFF. In nucleotides, the CDR3 is TGCAGTGCCCAAAGCGGGAGGGCTTCCTACAATGAGCAGTTCTTC.

The table lists this clonotype with a few counts. This chain joins TRBV19 and TRBJ2-7; 9 bases match TRBD1. Germline assignment: CDR1 LNHDA and CDR2 SQIVND (reference sequence). The junction had 5 bases not matched to a gene; V was cut back by 2 bases and J by 6 bases. The CDR3 contains 14 residues. For the CDR3, the DNA is TGTGCCAGTAGTATACGACAGGGGGTTGGCGAGCAGTACTTC. Protein sequence: CASSIRQGVGEQYF.

This clonotype has just a few counts. The CDR3: CASSPKTGSYNEQFF. The CDR3 region has the DNA TGTGCCAGCAGTCCCAAGACAGGGTCATACAATGAGCAGTTCTTC. This chain uses TRBV27 with TRBJ2-1; TRBD1 aligns across 7 bases. This CDR3 has 15 amino acids. Germline V gene lookup returns CDR1 MNHEY and CDR2 SMNVEV (reference sequence). Trimming cost V 5 bases and J 4 bases; bases outside gene matches: 8.

This clonotype was counted between two and nine times. The rearrangement links TRBV5-6 to TRBJ1-5; possible D gene TRBD1, 5 bases. Germline V lookup: CDR1 SGHDT, CDR2 YYEEEE. V dropped 3 bases and J dropped 6 bases, with 16 bases sitting between them. This CDR3 region has 15 residues. Here the CDR3 reads CASSSSFTGGQPQHF. DNA of the CDR3: TGTGCCAGCAGCTCAAGTTTTACGGGGGGTCAGCCCCAGCATTTT.

This clonotype was seen at least ten times. This chain uses TRBV6-1 with TRBJ2-1; D is undetermined. The germline gives CDR1 MNHNS, CDR2 SASEGT. The CDR3 runs 15 residues. V was cut by 0 bases and J by 6 bases, with 12 bases left in between. CDR3 in amino acids: CASSEAEIDLNEQFF. CDR3 coding DNA: TGTGCCAGCAGTGAAGCTGAAATAGACCTCAATGAGCAGTTCTTC.

CDR3 nucleotide sequence: TGTGCCATCAGTGACCCGGGGACCACAGATACGCAGTATTTT. Residues: CAISDPGTTDTQYF. The rearrangement uses TRBV10-3 and TRBJ2-3; TRBD1 or TRBD2 may be the D gene (5 bases each). Trimming pared 3 bases from V and 2 bases from J, leaving 9 bases between. Germline V CDR1 and CDR2: ENHRY, SYGVKD. This CDR3 spans 14 amino acids.

The rearrangement links TRBV5-6 to TRBJ2-3; D assignment may be TRBD1 or TRBD2 (6 bases each). Germline CDR1 is SGHDT and CDR2 is YYEEEE. The CDR3 runs to 17 residues. V dropped 1 base and J dropped 6 bases, with 21 bases sitting between them. Written as DNA, the CDR3 is TGTGCCAGCAGCTTGCTGGGGGGCCGGGGCCCGCGGGATACGCAGTATTTT. Its translation: CASSLLGGRGPRDTQYF. The variable domain in full, with the rest retrieved from reference TRBV5-6 and TRBJ2-3, is DAGVTQSPTHLIKTRGQQVTLRCSPKSGHDTVSWYQQALGQGPQFIFQYYEEEERQRGNFPDRFSGHQFPNYSSELNVNALLLGDSALYLCASSLLGGRGPRDTQYFGPGTRLTVL.

This clonotype was seen many times. The J gene is TRBJ1-1, the V gene TRBV29-1; no clear D. This CDR3 contains 10 residues. The germline CDR1 and CDR2 sequences are SQVTM and ANQGSEA. V was trimmed by 3 bases and J by 9 bases, leaving 8 bases between them. CDR3 loop: CSVEETKAFF. The CDR3, as DNA: TGCAGCGTTGAGGAGACAAAAGCTTTCTTT.

CDR3 residues: CASSLAAGGPPPEQFF. The DNA of the CDR3 is TGTGCCAGCAGCTTAGCGGCGGGGGGGCCCCCTCCTGAGCAGTTCTTC. V usage is TRBV7-9 and J usage is TRBJ2-1; TRBD2 agrees at 9 bases. V trimming: 0 bases; J trimming: 9 bases; junction bases outside the gene matches: 9. The germline CDR1 and CDR2 sequences are SEHNR and FQNEAQ (reference sequence). This CDR3 region has 16 residues.

This clonotype occurred many times. The V call is TRBV29-1, the J call TRBJ2-5; possibly TRBD1 or TRBD2 for D (5 bases each). The V gene's germline CDR1 is SQVTM and CDR2 ANQGSEA. The CDR3 loop spans 11 amino acids. The V end was cut by 4 bases, the J end by 5 bases, with 8 bases between. Written as DNA, the CDR3 is TGCAGCGTTGTGGGGGAGGAGACCCAGTACTTC. This gives the protein CSVVGEETQYF. Supplemented by reference TRBV29-1 and TRBJ2-5, the full variable domain reads SAVISQKPSRDICQRGTSLTIQCQVDSQVTMMFWYRQQPGQSLTLIATANQGSEATYESGFVIDKFPISRPNLTFSTLTVSNMSPEDSSIYLCSVVGEETQYFGPGTRLLVL.

This clonotype was detected many times. The chain carries TRBV20-1 and TRBJ1-5, with D uncertain. This CDR3 has 14 amino acids. V shed 0 bases and J shed 9 bases, with 15 bases lying between them. CDR1 and CDR2 from the germline V gene are DFQATT and SNEGSKA (reference sequence). The CDR3 region has the DNA TGCAGTGCTAGAGATGCGCGGTCACAAGGGCCCCAGCATTTT. Its protein product is CSARDARSQGPQHF.

This clonotype has at least ten counts. The CDR3 here is CSAYPPGQGNTGELFF. The CDR3 DNA follows: TGCAGTGCTTATCCTCCGGGACAGGGGAACACCGGGGAGCTGTTTTTT. The J gene is TRBJ2-2, the V gene TRBV20-1; 9 nucleotides line up with TRBD1. The CDR3 loop spans 16 amino acids. Losses at the gene ends were 5 bases for V and 1 base for J; bases not matched to a gene: 8. Germline V CDR1 and CDR2: DFQATT, SNEGSKA (reference sequence).

This clonotype was detected ten times or more. The genes are TRBV20-1 and TRBJ2-3; D might be TRBD2 (6 bases). CDR1 and CDR2 (germline): DFQATT, SNEGSKA (reference sequence). The length of the CDR3 is 12 residues. V lost 6 bases and J 10 bases, leaving 17 bases between the germline ends. The CDR3: CSAGTPGVAQYF. The CDR3 DNA reads TGCAGTGCAGGGACTCCCGGGGTGGCGCAGTATTTT.

This clonotype was picked up many times. The chain carries TRBV28 and TRBJ2-1, with TRBD2 matching over 12 bases. The CDR3 spans 14 residues. The V and J ends lost 6 bases and 6 bases, in that order; junction bases with no gene match: 3. Germline V lookup: CDR1 MDHEN, CDR2 SYDVKM. Written as DNA, the CDR3 is TGTGCCAGCAGAGGACTAGCGGGATTCAATGAGCAGTTCTTC. It translates to CASRGLAGFNEQFF.

This clonotype was detected many times. This sequence joins TRBV29-1 and TRBJ2-3; maybe TRBD1 (9 bases). Germline V lookup: CDR1 SQVTM, CDR2 ANQGSEA. The CDR3 covers 16 residues. The V end was cut by 7 bases, the J end by 6 bases, with 26 bases between. CDR3 protein: CSAGRAGQGSSDTQYF. The CDR3 bases are TGCAGCGCCGGGAGGGCGGGACAGGGTTCTTCGGATACGCAGTATTTT.

The table lists this clonotype with many counts. J is TRBJ1-1 and V is TRBV12-3 or TRBV12-4; a weak D match, TRBD1 (6 bases). The CDR3 is 14 amino acids. With 3 bases removed from V and 4 bases from J, the gap between germline ends came to 12 bases. The chain's CDR3 is CASSFRGGLTEAFF. CDR3 DNA: TGTGCCAGCAGTTTCCGGGGGGGCCTCACTGAAGCTTTCTTT.

The J gene is TRBJ2-1, the V gene TRBV11-2; perhaps D is TRBD1 or TRBD2 (5 bases each). This CDR3 is 16 amino acids long. Germline lookup yields CDR1 SGHAT and CDR2 FQNNGV. Trimming shortened V by 5 bases and J by 6 bases, and 20 bases separated the two germline ends. CDR3 nucleotide sequence: TGTGCCAGCAGCCTGATGGGACCGACTGATAGCAATGAGCAGTTCTTC. Its translation is CASSLMGPTDSNEQFF.